These T cell receptor beta chains were read from a single sample in a study of blood T cell repertoires in COVID-19. The repertoire was sequenced with immunoSEQ multiplex PCR; TCRdb's copy has only in-frame clones and lacks some. This table holds 250,000 to 350,000 clones, more than 80% found once. Sequencing used peripheral blood. These receptors came from a man aged 18 to 29 who had recovered from COVID-19. Both conserved end residues are part of each CDR3. D genes are given only for firm matches. Rows give clone size only sometimes, using once, few, many, or a class for an expanded clone.

V	size	J	D	CDR3	DNA
TRBV5-1	.	TRBJ2-7	.	CASSFGLAPREQYF	TGCGCCAGCAGCTTTGGCCTAGCCCCAAGGGAGCAGTACTTC
TRBV7-9	once	TRBJ2-1	TRBD2	CASSLAVGGRDEQFF	TGTGCCAGCAGCTTAGCTGTGGGCGGGAGGGATGAGCAGTTCTTC
TRBV9	few	TRBJ2-7	TRBD1	CASSVFGTDSYEQYF	TGTGCCAGCAGCGTGTTCGGGACAGATTCCTACGAGCAGTACTTC
TRBV20-1	.	TRBJ1-1	TRBD1	CSASRGQLGTEAFF	TGCAGTGCTAGTCGGGGACAGCTGGGAACTGAAGCTTTCTTT
TRBV7-2	.	TRBJ2-7	.	CASSLIFAEHYEQYF	TGTGCCAGCAGCTTAATTTTCGCGGAGCACTACGAGCAGTACTTC
TRBV7-2	.	TRBJ1-2	TRBD1	CASSLAIRQGLSYGYTF	TGTGCCAGCAGCTTAGCTATAAGACAGGGGCTATCCTATGGCTACACCTTC
TRBV29-1	.	TRBJ1-2	.	CSVREEGNYGYTF	TGCAGCGTCCGGGAGGAGGGCAACTATGGCTACACCTTC
TRBV18	.	TRBJ2-1	.	CASSPQRNNEQFF	TGTGCCAGCTCACCACAGAGAAACAATGAGCAGTTCTTC
TRBV3-1/TRBV3-2	.	TRBJ2-5	.	CASSPWTEQETQYF	TGTGCCAGCAGCCCGTGGACAGAACAAGAGACCCAGTACTTC
TRBV7-9	.	TRBJ1-4	TRBD1	CASSPSRDRGWGEKLFF	TGTGCCAGCAGCCCTTCCCGGGACAGGGGTTGGGGCGAAAAACTGTTTTTT
TRBV11-1	.	TRBJ1-1	.	CASSAGRGVNTEAFF	TGTGCCAGCAGCGCGGGGAGGGGGGTGAACACTGAAGCTTTCTTT
TRBV6-1	.	TRBJ1-2	.	CASSEGETNYGYTF	TGTGCCAGCAGTGAAGGGGAGACTAACTATGGCTACACCTTC
TRBV6-1	.	TRBJ2-7	.	CASSEALQAYSYEQYF	TGTGCCAGCAGTGAAGCGTTACAGGCTTACTCCTACGAGCAGTACTTC
TRBV15	.	TRBJ2-5	TRBD1	CATSRALGDRSQETQYF	TGTGCCACCAGCAGGGCCCTCGGGGACAGGTCCCAAGAGACCCAGTACTTC
TRBV5-1	.	TRBJ2-1	TRBD2	CASSLTSVDYNEQFF	TGCGCCAGCAGCTTGACTAGCGTAGACTACAATGAGCAGTTCTTC
TRBV7-9	.	TRBJ1-6	.	CASSLGGREIVPLHF	TGTGCCAGCAGCTTAGGGGGCAGGGAAATTGTTCCCCTCCACTTT
TRBV5-4	.	TRBJ2-3	TRBD2	CASRPGLAGFSSTDTQYF	TGTGCCAGCAGGCCGGGACTAGCGGGATTTAGTAGCACAGATACGCAGTATTTT
TRBV11-1	.	TRBJ1-4	TRBD1	CASSAGTGNEKLFF	TGTGCCAGCAGCGCCGGGACAGGGAATGAAAAACTGTTTTTT
TRBV5-6	.	TRBJ2-2	TRBD1	CASSPGTGGTGELFF	TGTGCCAGCAGCCCTGGGACAGGGGGCACCGGGGAGCTGTTTTTT
TRBV5-8	.	TRBJ2-1	.	CASSPIYNEQFF	TGTGCCAGCAGCCCTATCTACAATGAGCAGTTCTTC
TRBV7-9	.	TRBJ1-2	TRBD1	CASSPRQGRAFDYGYTF	TGTGCCAGCAGCCCACGACAGGGGAGGGCTTTTGACTATGGCTACACCTTC
TRBV4-1	.	TRBJ2-1	TRBD2	CASSQRPAGGGDEQFF	TGCGCCAGCAGCCAACGACCCGCGGGAGGGGGGGATGAGCAGTTCTTC
TRBV5-4	.	TRBJ2-5	TRBD1	CASSLGGTGDETQYF	TGTGCCAGCAGCTTGGGTGGGACAGGGGACGAGACCCAGTACTTC
TRBV5-1	.	TRBJ2-2	.	CASSLNGPNTGELFF	TGCGCCAGCAGCTTGAACGGTCCGAACACCGGGGAGCTGTTTTTT
TRBV5-4	.	TRBJ2-7	TRBD2	CASTGGAGAYEQYF	TGTGCCAGCACCGGAGGAGCGGGAGCCTACGAGCAGTACTTC
TRBV2	.	TRBJ1-1	TRBD1	CASSPTGYTEAFF	TGTGCCAGCAGTCCGACAGGGTACACTGAAGCTTTCTTT
TRBV5-1	once	TRBJ1-6	TRBD1	CASSSRDRDNSPLHF	TGCGCCAGCAGCAGCCGGGACAGGGACAACTCACCCCTCCACTTT
TRBV5-1	.	TRBJ2-7	TRBD2	CASSLGTSAAYEQYF	TGCGCCAGCAGCTTGGGAACTAGCGCTGCCTACGAGCAGTACTTC
TRBV6-5	.	TRBJ2-5	TRBD1	CASSTGDQETQYF	TGTGCCAGCAGTACAGGGGACCAAGAGACCCAGTACTTC
TRBV4-1	once	TRBJ2-2	.	CASSLEYAGELFF	TGCGCCAGCAGCCTGGAGTACGCCGGGGAGCTGTTTTTT
TRBV7-9	.	TRBJ1-5	TRBD1	CASSPWDPGQRSVAPQHF	TGTGCCAGCAGCCCTTGGGATCCGGGACAGCGATCAGTTGCGCCCCAGCATTTT
TRBV29-1	.	TRBJ2-7	TRBD2	CSVVASGGNEQYF	TGCAGCGTTGTGGCTAGCGGGGGGAACGAGCAGTACTTC
TRBV5-6	.	TRBJ2-5	.	CASSWLQETQYF	TGTGCCAGCAGCTGGCTCCAAGAGACCCAGTACTTC
TRBV5-1	.	TRBJ2-7	TRBD2	CASSLGGRENEQYF	TGCGCCAGCAGCTTGGGTGGGAGGGAAAACGAGCAGTACTTC